A selection of T cell receptor beta chains follows, all from one sample in a study of blood T cell repertoires in COVID-19. Only in-frame clones appear in the TCRdb table, and some are missing; sequencing was by immunoSEQ multiplex PCR. The sample lists hundreds of thousands of clones; 89% were seen once. The sequenced sample was PBMCs or T cells enriched from blood (not recorded which). Source of these receptors: a woman between 35 and 50 years old who had recovered from COVID-19. The CDR3 runs from the conserved cysteine through the conserved F or W. D genes are given only for firm matches. Expanded clones are given a class, and other clones once, few, many or no size at all.

V gene	clone size	D gene	J gene	CDR3 protein	CDR3 DNA
TRBV6-5	NA	TRBD1	TRBJ1-1	CASSLFGQGTEAFF	TGTGCCAGCAGCTTATTCGGACAGGGCACTGAAGCTTTCTTT
TRBV7-2	NA	NA	TRBJ2-1	CASSILPGYNNEQFF	TGTGCCAGCAGCATCCTACCGGGGTATAACAATGAGCAGTTCTTC
TRBV15	NA	NA	TRBJ2-7	CATTPAHSYEQYF	TGTGCCACCACCCCAGCGCACTCCTACGAGCAGTACTTC
TRBV9	few	NA	TRBJ2-7	CASSVYEGAGYEQYF	TGTGCCAGCAGCGTTTATGAGGGGGCGGGGTACGAGCAGTACTTC
TRBV11-3	NA	TRBD2	TRBJ2-1	CASSLGVLAGGRNEQFF	TGTGCCAGCAGCTTAGGGGTCCTAGCGGGAGGCAGGAATGAGCAGTTCTTC
TRBV11-3	NA	NA	TRBJ2-7	CASSLVGLSYEQYF	TGTGCCAGCAGCTTAGTTGGTCTATCCTACGAGCAGTACTTC
TRBV5-4	NA	TRBD1	TRBJ2-2	CASSFDRGFTGELFF	TGTGCCAGCAGCTTTGACAGGGGTTTCACCGGGGAGCTGTTTTTT
TRBV10-3	NA	TRBD2	TRBJ2-5	CATSYLGQTSGGETQYF	TGTGCCACCTCCTACCTGGGCCAGACTAGCGGGGGAGAGACCCAGTACTTC
TRBV25-1	NA	NA	TRBJ1-2	CASSKGEGRGYTF	TGTGCCAGCAGTAAGGGGGAGGGGCGAGGCTACACCTTC
TRBV7-8	once	NA	TRBJ2-1	CASRAGPPAGEQFF	TGTGCCAGCAGGGCGGGGCCCCCGGCGGGCGAGCAGTTCTTC
TRBV6-5	NA	NA	TRBJ2-1	CASRNPRGLRFF	TGTGCCAGCCGAAATCCACGGGGTTTAAGGTTCTTC
TRBV10-1	NA	NA	TRBJ2-7	CASSRAGSSYEQYF	TGCGCCAGTTCAAGGGCCGGGAGCTCCTACGAGCAGTACTTC
TRBV10-3	NA	TRBD2	TRBJ2-3	CAIKGTSGGSTDTQYF	TGTGCCATCAAGGGAACTAGCGGGGGAAGCACAGATACGCAGTATTTT
TRBV7-9	NA	NA	TRBJ1-1	CASSSPGGVSSTEAFF	TGTGCCAGCAGCTCCCCGGGGGGGGTAAGTTCCACTGAAGCTTTCTTT
TRBV16	NA	NA	TRBJ2-2	CASSRGLSNTGELFF	TGTGCCAGCAGTCGCGGACTTTCGAACACCGGGGAGCTGTTTTTT
TRBV11-2	NA	NA	TRBJ1-1	CASSFLAGAKGTEAFF	TGTGCCAGCAGCTTCCTAGCTGGAGCCAAAGGGACTGAAGCTTTCTTT
TRBV3-1/TRBV3-2	NA	NA	TRBJ2-2	CASSQDSANTGELFF	TGTGCCAGCAGCCAAGACTCGGCGAACACCGGGGAGCTGTTTTTT
TRBV25-1	NA	NA	TRBJ2-2	CASSELETTGELFF	TGTGCCAGCAGTGAGCTAGAAACCACCGGGGAGCTGTTTTTT
TRBV28	NA	NA	TRBJ1-4	CASSFPNPGVDEKLFF	TGTGCCAGCAGTTTCCCCAACCCAGGGGTAGATGAAAAACTGTTTTTT
TRBV27	NA	NA	TRBJ1-2	CASSFHREINYGYTF	TGTGCCAGCAGTTTCCACAGGGAGATTAACTATGGCTACACCTTC
TRBV7-9	NA	NA	TRBJ1-6	CASSLARGGNSPLHF	TGTGCCAGCAGCTTAGCGCGGGGGGGTAATTCACCCCTCCACTTT
TRBV5-8	NA	NA	TRBJ2-4	CASSSLAGRSKNIQYF	TGTGCCAGCAGTTCCTTGGCGGGACGGTCCAAAAACATTCAGTACTTC
TRBV11-2	NA	TRBD1	TRBJ2-3	CASSLDRGGAVPTDTQYF	TGTGCCAGCAGCTTAGACCGAGGGGGCGCGGTGCCCACAGATACGCAGTATTTT
TRBV9	NA	TRBD2	TRBJ2-2	CASSSDGTTNTGELFF	TGTGCCAGCAGCTCCGACGGGACTACGAACACCGGGGAGCTGTTTTTT
TRBV4-1	NA	TRBD1	TRBJ1-4	CASSQPSGTANEKLFF	TGCGCCAGCAGCCAGCCTTCCGGGACAGCTAATGAAAAACTGTTTTTT
TRBV7-9	once	NA	TRBJ1-3	CASSIKEGNTIYF	TGTGCCAGCAGCATCAAGGAGGGAAACACCATATATTTT
TRBV11-3	NA	NA	TRBJ1-1	CASGPGNKNTEAFF	TGTGCCAGCGGGCCGGGGAATAAGAACACTGAAGCTTTCTTT